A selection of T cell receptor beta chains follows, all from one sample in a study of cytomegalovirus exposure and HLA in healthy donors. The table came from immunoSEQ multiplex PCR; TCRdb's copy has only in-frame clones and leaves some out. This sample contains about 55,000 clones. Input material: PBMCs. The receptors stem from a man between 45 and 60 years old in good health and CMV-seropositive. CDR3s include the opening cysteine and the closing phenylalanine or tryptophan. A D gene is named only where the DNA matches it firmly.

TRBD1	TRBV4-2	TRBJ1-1	CASSRTGGLYTEAFF	TGTGCCAGCAGCCGGACAGGGGGCTTGTACACTGAAGCTTTCTTT
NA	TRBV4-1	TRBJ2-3	CASSQDQAGTQYF	TGCGCCAGCAGCCAAGATCAAGCCGGTACGCAGTATTTT
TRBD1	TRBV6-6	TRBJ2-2	CASSADRASGELFF	TGTGCCAGCAGCGCGGACAGGGCATCCGGGGAGCTGTTTTTT
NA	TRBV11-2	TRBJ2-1	CASSSSRVIMANEQFF	TGTGCCAGCAGCTCCAGCCGGGTCATTATGGCAAATGAGCAGTTCTTC
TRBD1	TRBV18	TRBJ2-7	CASSLYDRDEQYF	TGTGCCAGCTCACTCTATGACAGGGACGAGCAGTACTTC
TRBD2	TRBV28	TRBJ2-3	CASSYEGGADTQYF	TGTGCCAGCAGTTATGAGGGAGGGGCAGATACGCAGTATTTT
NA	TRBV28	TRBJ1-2	CASSPEEGKGF	TGTGCCAGCAGTCCCGAAGAGGGTAAGGGCTTC
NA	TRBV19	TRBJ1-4	CASSIQKGEKLFF	TGTGCCAGTAGTATTCAGAAGGGGGAAAAACTGTTTTTT
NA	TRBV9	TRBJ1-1	CASSARGSNTEAFF	TGTGCCAGCAGCGCGAGGGGGTCGAACACTGAAGCTTTCTTT
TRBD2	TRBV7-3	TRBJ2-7	CASSLVSGRVGTYEQYF	TGTGCCAGCAGCTTAGTTAGCGGGAGGGTCGGGACCTACGAGCAGTACTTC
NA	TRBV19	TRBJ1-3	CASSIASIFSGNTIYF	TGTGCCAGTAGTATCGCGAGCATCTTCTCTGGAAACACCATATATTTT
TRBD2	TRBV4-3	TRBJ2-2	CASSQELAGVGTGELFF	TGCGCCAGCAGCCAAGAGTTGGCGGGGGTCGGCACCGGGGAGCTGTTTTTT
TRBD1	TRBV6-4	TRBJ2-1	CASSVRGTGINEQFF	TGTGCCAGCAGTGTTCGAGGGACAGGCATTAATGAGCAGTTCTTC
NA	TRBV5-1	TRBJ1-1	CASSFRQMNTEAFF	TGCGCCAGCAGCTTCAGACAGATGAACACTGAAGCTTTCTTT
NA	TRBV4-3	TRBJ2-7	CASSLDQGLAYEQYF	TGCGCCAGCAGCCTTGACCAGGGGCTGGCCTACGAGCAGTACTTC
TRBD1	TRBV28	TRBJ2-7	CASSVKLSGQGGYEQYF	TGTGCCAGCAGTGTAAAGTTATCGGGACAGGGGGGGTACGAGCAGTACTTC
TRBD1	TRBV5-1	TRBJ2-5	CASRPGTGKETQYF	TGCGCCAGCAGGCCCGGGACAGGGAAAGAGACCCAGTACTTC
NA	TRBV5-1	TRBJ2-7	CASSEPQGEQYF	TGCGCCAGCAGTGAACCTCAGGGCGAGCAGTACTTC